A selection of T cell receptor beta chains follows, all from one sample in a study of shared T cell receptors in the human thymus. TCRdb's table, derived via immunoSEQ multiplex PCR, lists solely in-frame clones and lacks some. The sample holds 700,000 or so clones, approximately 83% seen once. This sample also appeared in a second study, on human thymus T cells.

What was sequenced was thymocytes. The receptors originated from a girl under two years old with a congenital heart defect. CDR3s include the opening cysteine and the closing phenylalanine or tryptophan. A D gene is named only where the DNA matches it firmly.

V: TRBV14; D: TRBD1; J: TRBJ1-4; CDR3: CASSQLGDRTEKLFF
V: TRBV6-1; D: TRBD1; J: TRBJ1-3; CDR3: CASRDRGYGNTIYF
V: TRBV11-2; D: .; J: TRBJ1-5; CDR3: CASSLTGNQPQHF
V: TRBV28; D: .; J: TRBJ2-1; CDR3: CASSFGRPWGDEQFF
V: TRBV15; D: .; J: TRBJ1-1; CDR3: CATSSTGTKGPGNTEAFF
V: TRBV20-1; D: .; J: TRBJ2-1; CDR3: CSATYNEQFF
V: TRBV9; D: .; J: TRBJ2-1; CDR3: CASSVAIGWATHDEQFF
V: TRBV4-3; D: .; J: TRBJ2-7; CDR3: CASSQAAPSRPGQIPGYF
V: TRBV4-1; D: TRBD1; J: TRBJ2-7; CDR3: CASSRGGTGGEEQYF
V: TRBV5-6; D: TRBD1; J: TRBJ2-7; CDR3: CASSSGTGGYEQYF
V: TRBV4-1; D: .; J: TRBJ2-7; CDR3: CASSQFVAPRYEQYF
V: TRBV27; D: TRBD2; J: TRBJ2-5; CDR3: CASRGLAGFQETQYF
V: TRBV28; D: .; J: TRBJ2-3; CDR3: CASSSYTQYF